Included here is one T cell receptor (beta chain) sequence, with context. Its antigen is as yet unknown. Peripheral venous blood was drawn in six-milliliter volumes, with a draw taken at each of two separate time points. This record comes from a study of prognosis after radiotherapy for stage I lung cancer. Study conclusions and caveats: Patients with metastases reportedly showed TRBV and TRBJ gene usage that differed from patients without metastases.

Two-round multiplex PCR, the amplification method, yielded TCR beta CDR3 from genomic DNA. During first-round PCR, primers specific to each TRBV and TRBJ gene were used. Second-round PCR relied on universal primers. TCRdb reprocessed the multiplex PCR reads via MiXCR and lists one record per CDR3 protein. The table has around 51,000 distinct CDR3 sequences, approximately 35% seen once; the top ten hold about a tenth. The sequenced sample was PBMCs, obtained before or after stereotactic body radiation therapy (not recorded which). The source is a donor of 50 years or more with non-small cell lung cancer.

The CDR3 region is CASSAQGYTGELFF. The CDR3 nucleotides are TGTGCCAGCAGTGCACAGGGATACACCGGGGAGCTGTTTTTT. The rearrangement uses TRBV12-3 or TRBV12-4 and TRBJ2-2; D is possibly TRBD1 (6 bases). The CDR3 runs 14 residues. With 5 bases removed from V and 3 bases from J, the gap between germline ends came to 10 bases.